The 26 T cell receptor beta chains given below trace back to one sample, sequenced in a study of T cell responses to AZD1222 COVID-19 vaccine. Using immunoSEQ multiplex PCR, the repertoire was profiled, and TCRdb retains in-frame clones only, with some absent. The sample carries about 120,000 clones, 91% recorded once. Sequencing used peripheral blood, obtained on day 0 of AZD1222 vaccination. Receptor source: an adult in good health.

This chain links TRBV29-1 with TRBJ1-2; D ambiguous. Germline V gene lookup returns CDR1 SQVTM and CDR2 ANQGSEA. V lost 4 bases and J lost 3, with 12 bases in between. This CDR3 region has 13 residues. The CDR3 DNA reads TGCAGCGTTGCCCACACTGGGGACTATGGCTACACCTTC. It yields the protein CSVAHTGDYGYTF. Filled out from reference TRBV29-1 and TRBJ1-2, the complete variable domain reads SAVISQKPSRDICQRGTSLTIQCQVDSQVTMMFWYRQQPGQSLTLIATANQGSEATYESGFVIDKFPISRPNLTFSTLTVSNMSPEDSSIYLCSVAHTGDYGYTFGSGTRLTVV.

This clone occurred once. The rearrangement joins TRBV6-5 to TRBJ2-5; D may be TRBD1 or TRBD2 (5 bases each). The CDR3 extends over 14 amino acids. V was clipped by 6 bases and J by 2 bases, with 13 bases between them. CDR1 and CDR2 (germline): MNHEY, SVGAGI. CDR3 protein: CASRYGTQQETQYF. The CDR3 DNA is TGTGCCAGCAGGTACGGGACCCAGCAAGAGACCCAGTACTTC.

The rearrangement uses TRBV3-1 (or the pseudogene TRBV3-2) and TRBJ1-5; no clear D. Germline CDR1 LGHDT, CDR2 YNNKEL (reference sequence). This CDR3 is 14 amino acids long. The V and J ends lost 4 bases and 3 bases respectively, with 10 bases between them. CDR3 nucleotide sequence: TGTGCCAGCAGCCCGAACACAGTCAATCAGCCCCAGCATTTT. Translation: CASSPNTVNQPQHF.

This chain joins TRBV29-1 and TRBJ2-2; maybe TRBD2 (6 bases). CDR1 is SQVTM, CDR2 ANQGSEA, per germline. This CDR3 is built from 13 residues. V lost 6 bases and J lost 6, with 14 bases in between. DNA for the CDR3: TGCAGCGTCCACCGGGGGACCTCCGGGGAGCTGTTTTTT. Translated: CSVHRGTSGELFF.

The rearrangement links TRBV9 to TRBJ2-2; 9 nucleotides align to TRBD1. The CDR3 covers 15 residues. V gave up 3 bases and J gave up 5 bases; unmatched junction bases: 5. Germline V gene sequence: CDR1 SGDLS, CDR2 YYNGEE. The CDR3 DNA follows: TGTGCCAGCAGCGCCGGACAGGGGAATACCGGGGAGCTGTTTTTT. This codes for CASSAGQGNTGELFF.

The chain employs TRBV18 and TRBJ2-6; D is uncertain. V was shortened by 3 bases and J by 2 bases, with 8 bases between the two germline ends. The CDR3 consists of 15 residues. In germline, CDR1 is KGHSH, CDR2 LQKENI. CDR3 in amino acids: CASSPAQAGANVLTF. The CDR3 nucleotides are TGTGCCAGCTCACCCGCCCAGGCTGGGGCCAACGTCCTGACTTTC.

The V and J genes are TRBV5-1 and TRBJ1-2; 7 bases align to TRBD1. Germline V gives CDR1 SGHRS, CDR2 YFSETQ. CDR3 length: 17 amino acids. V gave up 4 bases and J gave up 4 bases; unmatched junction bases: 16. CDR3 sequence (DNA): TGCGCCAGCAGCCACCATGAATTTGACAGGGCTGGCTATGGCTACACCTTC. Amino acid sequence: CASSHHEFDRAGYGYTF. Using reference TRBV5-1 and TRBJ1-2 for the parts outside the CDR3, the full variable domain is KAGVTQTPRYLIKTRGQQVTLSCSPISGHRSVSWYQQTPGQGLQFLFEYFSETQRNKGNFPGRFSGRQFSNSRSEMNVSTLELGDSALYLCASSHHEFDRAGYGYTFGSGTRLTVV.

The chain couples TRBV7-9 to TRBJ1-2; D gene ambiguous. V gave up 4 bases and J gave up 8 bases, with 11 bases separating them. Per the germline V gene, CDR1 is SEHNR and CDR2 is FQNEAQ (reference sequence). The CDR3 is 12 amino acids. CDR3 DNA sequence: TGTGCCAGCAGCTCTGAGGAGGGCGGCTACACCTTC. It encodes CASSSEEGGYTF.

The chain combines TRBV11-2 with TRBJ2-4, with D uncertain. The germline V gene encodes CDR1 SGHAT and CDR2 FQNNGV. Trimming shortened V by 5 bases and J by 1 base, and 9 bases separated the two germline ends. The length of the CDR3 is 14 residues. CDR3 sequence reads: CASSLEWAKNIQYF. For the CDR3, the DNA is TGTGCCAGCAGCCTCGAGTGGGCCAAAAACATTCAGTACTTC.

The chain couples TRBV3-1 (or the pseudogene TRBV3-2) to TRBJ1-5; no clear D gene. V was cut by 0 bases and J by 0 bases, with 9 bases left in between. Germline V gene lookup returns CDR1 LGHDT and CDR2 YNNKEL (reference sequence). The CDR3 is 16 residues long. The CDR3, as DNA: TGTGCCAGCAGCCAAGACTACGGCAGTAGCAATCAGCCCCAGCATTTT. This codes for CASSQDYGSSNQPQHF.

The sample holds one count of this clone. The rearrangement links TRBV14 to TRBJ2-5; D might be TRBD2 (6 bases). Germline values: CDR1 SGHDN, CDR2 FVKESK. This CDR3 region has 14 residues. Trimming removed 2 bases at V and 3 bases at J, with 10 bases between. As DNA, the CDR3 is TGTGCCAGCAGCCAATGGGGCGGGAAAGAGACCCAGTACTTC. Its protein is CASSQWGGKETQYF.

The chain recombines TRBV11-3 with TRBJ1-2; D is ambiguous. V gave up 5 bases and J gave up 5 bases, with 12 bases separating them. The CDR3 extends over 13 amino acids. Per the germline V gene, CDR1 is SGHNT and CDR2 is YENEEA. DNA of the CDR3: TGTGCCAGCAGCCCCCACGCAGGATATGGCTACACCTTC. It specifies CASSPHAGYGYTF.

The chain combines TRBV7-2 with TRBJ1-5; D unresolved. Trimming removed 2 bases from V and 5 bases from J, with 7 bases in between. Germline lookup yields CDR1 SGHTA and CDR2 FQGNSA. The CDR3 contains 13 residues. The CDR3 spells CASSLSQHQPQHF. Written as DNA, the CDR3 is TGTGCCAGCAGCTTAAGTCAGCATCAGCCCCAGCATTTT.

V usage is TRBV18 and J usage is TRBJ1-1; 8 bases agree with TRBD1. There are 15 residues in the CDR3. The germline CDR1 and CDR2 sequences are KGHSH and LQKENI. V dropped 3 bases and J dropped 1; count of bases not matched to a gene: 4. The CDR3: CASSPRGPPNTEAFF. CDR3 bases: TGTGCCAGCTCACCCAGGGGGCCACCGAACACTGAAGCTTTCTTT.

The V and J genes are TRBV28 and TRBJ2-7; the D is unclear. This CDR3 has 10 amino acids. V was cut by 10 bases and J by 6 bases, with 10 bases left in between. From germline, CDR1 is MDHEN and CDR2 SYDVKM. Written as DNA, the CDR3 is TGTGCCACCGCACTTGGCGAGCAGTACTTC. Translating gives CATALGEQYF.

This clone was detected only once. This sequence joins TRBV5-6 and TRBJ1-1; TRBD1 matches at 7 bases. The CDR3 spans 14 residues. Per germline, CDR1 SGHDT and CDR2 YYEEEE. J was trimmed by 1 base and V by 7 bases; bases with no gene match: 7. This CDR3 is CASGDRVGNTEAFF. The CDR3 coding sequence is TGTGCCAGCGGAGACAGGGTGGGGAACACTGAAGCTTTCTTT. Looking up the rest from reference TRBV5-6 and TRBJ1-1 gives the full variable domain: DAGVTQSPTHLIKTRGQQVTLRCSPKSGHDTVSWYQQALGQGPQFIFQYYEEEERQRGNFPDRFSGHQFPNYSSELNVNALLLGDSALYLCASGDRVGNTEAFFGQGTRLTVV.

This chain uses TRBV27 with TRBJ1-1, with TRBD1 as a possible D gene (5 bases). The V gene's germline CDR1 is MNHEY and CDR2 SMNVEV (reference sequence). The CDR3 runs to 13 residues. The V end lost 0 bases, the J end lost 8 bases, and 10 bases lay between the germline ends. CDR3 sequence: CASSLSGGWEAFF. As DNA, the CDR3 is TGTGCCAGCAGTTTATCGGGGGGTTGGGAAGCTTTCTTT.

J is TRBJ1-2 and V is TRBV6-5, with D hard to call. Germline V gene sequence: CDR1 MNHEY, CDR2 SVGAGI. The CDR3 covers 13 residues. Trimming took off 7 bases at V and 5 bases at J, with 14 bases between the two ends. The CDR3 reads CASTERQPYGYTF. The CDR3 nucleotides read TGTGCCAGCACCGAGCGGCAGCCATATGGCTACACCTTC.

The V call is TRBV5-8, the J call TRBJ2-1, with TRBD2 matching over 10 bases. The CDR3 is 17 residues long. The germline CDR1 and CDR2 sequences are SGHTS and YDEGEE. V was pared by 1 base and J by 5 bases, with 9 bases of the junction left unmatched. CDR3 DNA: TGTGCCAGCAGCTTGACCCGGACTAGCGGATCAAACAATGAGCAGTTCTTC. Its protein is CASSLTRTSGSNNEQFF.

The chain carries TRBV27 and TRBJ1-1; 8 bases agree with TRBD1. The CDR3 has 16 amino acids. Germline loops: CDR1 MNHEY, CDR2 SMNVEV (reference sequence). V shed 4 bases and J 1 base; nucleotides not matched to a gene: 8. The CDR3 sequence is CASSSDRGARNTEAFF. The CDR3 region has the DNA TGTGCCAGCAGTTCCGACAGGGGTGCAAGGAACACTGAAGCTTTCTTT.

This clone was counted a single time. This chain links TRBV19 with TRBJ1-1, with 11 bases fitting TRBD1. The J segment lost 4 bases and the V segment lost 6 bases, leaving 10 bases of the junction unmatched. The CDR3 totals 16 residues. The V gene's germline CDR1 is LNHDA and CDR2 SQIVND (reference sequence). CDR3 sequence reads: CASRLTPGQGGTEAFF. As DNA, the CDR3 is TGTGCCAGTAGACTTACCCCGGGACAGGGGGGCACTGAAGCTTTCTTT. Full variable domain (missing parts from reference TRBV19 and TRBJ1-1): DGGITQSPKYLFRKEGQNVTLSCEQNLNHDAMYWYRQDPGQGLRLIYYSQIVNDFQKGDIAEGYSVSREKKESFPLTVTSAQKNPTAFYLCASRLTPGQGGTEAFFGQGTRLTVV.

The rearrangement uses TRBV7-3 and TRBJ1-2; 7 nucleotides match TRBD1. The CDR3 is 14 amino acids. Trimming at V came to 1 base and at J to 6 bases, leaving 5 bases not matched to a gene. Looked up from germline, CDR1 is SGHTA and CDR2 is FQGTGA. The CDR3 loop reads CASSLIGQANGYTF. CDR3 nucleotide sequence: TGTGCCAGCAGCTTAATTGGACAGGCCAATGGCTACACCTTC.

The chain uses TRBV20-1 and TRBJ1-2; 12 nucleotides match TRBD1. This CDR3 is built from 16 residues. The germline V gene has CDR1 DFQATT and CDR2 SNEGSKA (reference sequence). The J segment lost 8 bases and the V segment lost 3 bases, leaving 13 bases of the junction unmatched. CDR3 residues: CSASLNPGQGARGYTF. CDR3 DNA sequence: TGCAGTGCTAGTCTCAATCCGGGACAGGGGGCGCGCGGCTACACCTTC.

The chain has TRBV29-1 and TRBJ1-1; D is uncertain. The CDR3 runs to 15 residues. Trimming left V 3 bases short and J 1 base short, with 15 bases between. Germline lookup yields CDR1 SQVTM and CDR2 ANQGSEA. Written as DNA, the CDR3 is TGCAGCGTTGACAGTTCTTCAAACCAGAACACTGAAGCTTTCTTT. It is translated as CSVDSSSNQNTEAFF.

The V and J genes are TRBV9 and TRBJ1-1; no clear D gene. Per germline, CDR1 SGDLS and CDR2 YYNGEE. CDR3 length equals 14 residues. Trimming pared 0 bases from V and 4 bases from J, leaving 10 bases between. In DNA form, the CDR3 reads TGTGCCAGCAGCGTAGGAGGGTATAGCACTGAAGCTTTCTTT. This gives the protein CASSVGGYSTEAFF.

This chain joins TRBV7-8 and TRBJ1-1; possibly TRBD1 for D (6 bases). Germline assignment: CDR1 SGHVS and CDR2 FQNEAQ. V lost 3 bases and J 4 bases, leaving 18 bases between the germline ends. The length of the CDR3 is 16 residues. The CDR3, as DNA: TGTGCCAGCAGCTTTTTCGCGGGGGCTTCAGGCACTGAAGCTTTCTTT. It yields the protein CASSFFAGASGTEAFF.